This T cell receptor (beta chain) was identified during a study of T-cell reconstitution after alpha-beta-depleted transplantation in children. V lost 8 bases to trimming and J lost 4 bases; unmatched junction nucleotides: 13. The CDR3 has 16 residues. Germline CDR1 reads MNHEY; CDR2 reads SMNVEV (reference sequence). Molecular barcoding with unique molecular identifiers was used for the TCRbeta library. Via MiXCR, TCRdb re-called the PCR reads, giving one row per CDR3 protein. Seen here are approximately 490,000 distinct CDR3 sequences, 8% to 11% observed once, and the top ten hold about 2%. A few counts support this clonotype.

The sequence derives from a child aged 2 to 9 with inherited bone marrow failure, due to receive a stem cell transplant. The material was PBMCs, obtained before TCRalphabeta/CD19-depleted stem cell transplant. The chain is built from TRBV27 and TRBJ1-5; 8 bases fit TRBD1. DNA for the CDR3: TGTGCCAGCTGGGAGGCAGGGGGCGCGAGAAATCAGCCCCAGCATTTT. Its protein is CASWEAGGARNQPQHF.